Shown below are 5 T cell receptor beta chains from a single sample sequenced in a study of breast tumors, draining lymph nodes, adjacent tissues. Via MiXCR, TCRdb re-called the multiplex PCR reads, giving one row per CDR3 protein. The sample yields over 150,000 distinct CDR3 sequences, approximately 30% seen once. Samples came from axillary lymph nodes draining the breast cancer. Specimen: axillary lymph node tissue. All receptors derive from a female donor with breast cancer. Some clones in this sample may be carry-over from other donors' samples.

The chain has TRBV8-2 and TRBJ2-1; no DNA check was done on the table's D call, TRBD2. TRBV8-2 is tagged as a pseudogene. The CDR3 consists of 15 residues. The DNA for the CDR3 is TGTGGCAGCACCAAACTAGCGGGGGGGCCGAATGAGCAGTTCTTC. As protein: CGSTKLAGGPNEQFF.

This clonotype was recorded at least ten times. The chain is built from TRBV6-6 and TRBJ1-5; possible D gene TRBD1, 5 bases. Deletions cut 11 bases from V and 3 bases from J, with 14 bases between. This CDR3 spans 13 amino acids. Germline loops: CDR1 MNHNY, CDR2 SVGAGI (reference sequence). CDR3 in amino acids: CAGRDSSNQPQHF. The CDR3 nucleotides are TGTGCCGGCCGCGACAGTTCCAATCAGCCCCAGCATTTT.

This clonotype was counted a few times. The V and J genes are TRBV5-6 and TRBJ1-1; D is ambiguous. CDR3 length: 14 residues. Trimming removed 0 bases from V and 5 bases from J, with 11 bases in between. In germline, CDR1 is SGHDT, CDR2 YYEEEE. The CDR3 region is CASSLGLGRTEAFF. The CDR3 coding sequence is TGTGCCAGCAGCTTGGGGTTGGGGAGGACTGAAGCTTTCTTT.

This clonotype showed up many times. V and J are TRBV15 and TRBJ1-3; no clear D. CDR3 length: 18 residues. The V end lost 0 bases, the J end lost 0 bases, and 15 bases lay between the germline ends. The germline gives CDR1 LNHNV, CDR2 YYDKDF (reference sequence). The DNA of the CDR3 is TGTGCCACCAGCAGAGATCGGGGAAGGGCTGTCTCTGGAAACACCATATATTTT. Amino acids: CATSRDRGRAVSGNTIYF.

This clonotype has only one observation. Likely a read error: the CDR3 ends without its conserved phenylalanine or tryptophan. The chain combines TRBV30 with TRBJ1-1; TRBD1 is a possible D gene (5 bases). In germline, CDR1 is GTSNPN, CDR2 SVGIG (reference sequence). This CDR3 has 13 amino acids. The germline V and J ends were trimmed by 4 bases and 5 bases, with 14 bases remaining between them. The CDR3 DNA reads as TGTGCCTGGACCGTAACAGGCAGAACTGAAGCTTTCTTG. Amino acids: CAWTVTGRTEAFL.